The source of this T cell receptor (beta chain) is a study of technical replicates of blood from several donors. TCRdb keeps only in-frame clones here, not all; method: immunoSEQ multiplex PCR. The data show more than 60,000 clones, with more than 85% seen just once and more than 0.2% held by the top ten. The CDR3 length is 15 residues. The V and J ends lost 2 bases and 7 bases, in that order; junction bases with no gene match: 7. Per the germline V gene, CDR1 is MNHNS and CDR2 is SASEGT. Sequenced: T cells isolated from PBMCs. This receptor was obtained from a human donor in good health. This chain uses TRBV6-1 with TRBJ2-3, with 9 nucleotides matching TRBD1. The CDR3 loop reads CASSEHEQGAYTQYF. CDR3 sequence (DNA): TGTGCCAGCAGTGAACACGAACAGGGGGCTTATACGCAGTATTTT.